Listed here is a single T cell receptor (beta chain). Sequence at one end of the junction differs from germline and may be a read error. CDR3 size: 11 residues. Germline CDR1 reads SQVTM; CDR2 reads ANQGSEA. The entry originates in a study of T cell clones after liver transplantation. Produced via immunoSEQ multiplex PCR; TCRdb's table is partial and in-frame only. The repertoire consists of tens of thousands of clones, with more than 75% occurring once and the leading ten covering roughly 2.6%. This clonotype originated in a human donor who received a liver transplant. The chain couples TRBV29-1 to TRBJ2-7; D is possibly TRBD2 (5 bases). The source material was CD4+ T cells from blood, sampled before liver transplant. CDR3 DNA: TGCAGCGCTGAAATCGGGGAAAGAAGGTACTTC. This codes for CSAEIGERRYF.